This T cell receptor beta chain was sequenced for a study of OX40 agonist ivuxolimab in advanced cancers. About the research overall: Patients treated during dose escalation were battling hepatocellular carcinoma, melanoma, renal cell or head and neck cancer. Study-wide results and limits: Among expanded peripheral T cells, antigen specificity went undetermined. CD4+ and CD8+ T cells in blood underwent clonal expansion by week 6 at 0.1 to 3.0 mg/kg.

Data came from immunoSEQ multiplex PCR; TCRdb stores just in-frame clones and leaves some out. The sample shows approximately 6,300 clones, 70% to 85% of them seen only once. Patients who had autoimmune disease history or got systemic immunosuppression were left out. Note on this clone: Its antigen remains unknown.

Germline lookup yields CDR1 SGHVS and CDR2 FNYEAQ. The CDR3 contains 12 residues. The V gene lost 1 base and the J gene lost 6 bases, with 4 bases spanning the gap. Source: CD4+ or CD8+ T cells sorted from blood, taken in a trial of the OX40 agonist ivuxolimab. V gene TRBV7-6 combines with J gene TRBJ2-1, with no clear D. This TCR derives from an adult with an advanced solid tumor such as melanoma, head and neck, liver or kidney cancer. CDR3 nucleotides: TGTGCCAGCAGCTTAGATGCCAATGAGCAGTTCTTC. Translation gives CASSLDANEQFF.